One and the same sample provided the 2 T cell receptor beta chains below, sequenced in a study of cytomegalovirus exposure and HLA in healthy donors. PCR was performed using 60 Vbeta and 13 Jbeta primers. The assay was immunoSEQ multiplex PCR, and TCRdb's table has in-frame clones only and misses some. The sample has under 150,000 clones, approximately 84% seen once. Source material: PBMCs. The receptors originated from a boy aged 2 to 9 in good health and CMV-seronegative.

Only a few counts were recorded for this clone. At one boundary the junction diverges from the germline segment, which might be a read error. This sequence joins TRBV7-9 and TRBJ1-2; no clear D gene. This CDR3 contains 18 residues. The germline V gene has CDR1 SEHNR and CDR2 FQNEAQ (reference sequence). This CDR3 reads CSSSLDHPGVGHNYGYTF. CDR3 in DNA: TGTTCCAGCAGCTTAGACCACCCCGGGGTAGGGCATAACTATGGCTACACCTTC. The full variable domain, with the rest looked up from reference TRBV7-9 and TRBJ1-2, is DTGVSQNPRHKITKRGQNVTFRCDPISEHNRLYWYRQTLGQGPEFLTYFQNEAQLEKSRLLSDRFSAERPKGSFSTLEIQRTEQGDSAMYLCSSSLDHPGVGHNYGYTFGSGTRLTVV.

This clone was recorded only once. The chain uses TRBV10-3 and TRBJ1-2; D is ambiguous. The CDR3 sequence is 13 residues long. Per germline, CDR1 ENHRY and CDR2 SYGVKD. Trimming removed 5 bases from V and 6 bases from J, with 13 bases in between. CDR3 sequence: CAISQPPGNGYTF. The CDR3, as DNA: TGTGCCATCAGTCAGCCTCCGGGAAATGGCTACACCTTC.